The 26 T cell receptor beta chains below were found in one sample sequenced in a study of cytomegalovirus exposure and HLA in healthy donors. A multiplex PCR was run with 60 Vbeta primers and 13 Jbeta primers. Data came from immunoSEQ multiplex PCR; TCRdb stores just in-frame clones and leaves some out. Among around 200,000 clones listed, approximately 70% were seen once. Specimen: PBMCs. These receptors all stem from a man in his forties in good health and CMV-seropositive.

The chain is built from TRBV7-9 and TRBJ1-1; 10 bases fit TRBD1. The CDR3 is 16 residues long. V dropped 0 bases and J dropped 7; count of bases not matched to a gene: 8. Per germline, CDR1 SEHNR and CDR2 FQNEAQ (reference sequence). For the CDR3, the DNA is TGTGCCAGCAGCTTAGCCGACAGGGGGCGCAGCCATGAAGCTTTCTTT. Protein product: CASSLADRGRSHEAFF. Looking up the rest from reference TRBV7-9 and TRBJ1-1 gives the full variable domain: DTGVSQNPRHKITKRGQNVTFRCDPISEHNRLYWYRQTLGQGPEFLTYFQNEAQLEKSRLLSDRFSAERPKGSFSTLEIQRTEQGDSAMYLCASSLADRGRSHEAFFGQGTRLTVV.

This chain links TRBV9 with TRBJ1-1; D call uncertain. V was pared by 4 bases and J by 1 base, with 11 bases between. CDR1 is SGDLS and CDR2 is YYNGEE in the germline V gene. The CDR3 sequence is 14 residues long. This chain's CDR3 is CASSPTISNTEAFF. The CDR3 DNA follows: TGTGCCAGCAGCCCCACTATTTCGAACACTGAAGCTTTCTTT. Full variable domain (rest looked up from reference TRBV9 and TRBJ1-1): DSGVTQTPKHLITATGQRVTLRCSPRSGDLSVYWYQQSLDQGLQFLIQYYNGEERAKGNILERFSAQQFPDLHSELNLSSLELGDSALYFCASSPTISNTEAFFGQGTRLTVV.

The chain links TRBV27 to TRBJ1-2, with 9 bases that match TRBD1. Germline V lookup: CDR1 MNHEY, CDR2 SMNVEV (reference sequence). The V and J ends lost 6 bases and 5 bases, in that order; junction bases with no gene match: 7. The CDR3 length is 14 residues. The CDR3, as DNA: TGTGCCAGCAGAAGGACAGGGGTAAGGTATGGCTACACCTTC. This codes for CASRRTGVRYGYTF.

This clone came up a few times. This chain uses TRBV2 with TRBJ1-2, with D hard to call. The CDR3 totals 11 residues. The germline V and J ends were trimmed by 11 bases and 4 bases, with 11 bases remaining between them. CDR1 is SNHLY and CDR2 is FYNNEI in the germline V gene. The CDR3 loop reads CASASGYGYTF. CDR3 nucleotide sequence: TGTGCCTCCGCGAGTGGCTATGGCTACACCTTC.

V usage is TRBV5-4 and J usage is TRBJ1-2; TRBD1 agrees at 12 bases. Germline assignment: CDR1 SGHNT and CDR2 YYREEE (reference sequence). Trimming at V came to 4 bases and at J to 7 bases, leaving 8 bases not matched to a gene. The CDR3 sequence is 15 residues long. The CDR3 bases are TGTGCCAGCAGCGCTCTCCGGGACAGGGGGCCTGGCTACACCTTC. Its translation: CASSALRDRGPGYTF.

The CDR3 is CASSPLGPGQGRDEQYF. The CDR3 region has the DNA TGCGCCAGCAGCCCCCTGGGCCCGGGACAGGGGAGGGACGAGCAGTACTTC. The chain uses TRBV5-1 and TRBJ2-7; 10 bases are shared with TRBD1. The CDR3 has 17 amino acids. Germline trimming cut 4 bases from V and 5 bases from J; bases unmatched to any gene: 15. Germline values: CDR1 SGHRS, CDR2 YFSETQ.

The chain joins TRBV5-1 to TRBJ2-7; TRBD1 matches at 8 bases. J was trimmed by 0 bases and V by 4 bases; bases with no gene match: 6. From germline, CDR1 is SGHRS and CDR2 YFSETQ. This CDR3 is 15 amino acids long. CDR3 sequence: CASSVRTGPSYEQYF. In DNA, the CDR3 is TGCGCCAGCAGCGTTCGGACAGGGCCCTCCTACGAGCAGTACTTC.

Comment on this clone: An end of the junction differs from the germline gene, which may be a read error. The J gene is TRBJ1-3, the V gene TRBV7-6; D may be TRBD1 (6 bases). There are 16 residues in the CDR3. Germline V gene lookup returns CDR1 SGHVS and CDR2 FNYEAQ. CDR3 sequence: CASSLGGHLSGDTIYF. CDR3 nucleotides: TGTGCCAGCAGCTTAGGGGGACACCTCTCTGGAGACACCATATATTTT.

V usage is TRBV18 and J usage is TRBJ1-2; TRBD1 matches at 9 bases. V lost 6 bases to trimming and J lost 4 bases; unmatched junction nucleotides: 18. Germline V CDR1 and CDR2: KGHSH, LQKENI. This CDR3 comprises 18 residues. CDR3 protein: CASSPGPGQGVGGYGYTF. The CDR3, as DNA: TGTGCCAGCTCGCCGGGGCCGGGACAGGGAGTTGGTGGCTATGGCTACACCTTC.

This rearrangement joins TRBV19 to TRBJ2-7; 12 nucleotides agree with TRBD2. Germline CDR1 LNHDA, CDR2 SQIVND (reference sequence). With 3 bases clipped from V and 3 bases from J, the junction kept 3 bases outside the gene matches. This CDR3 contains 15 residues. CDR3 amino acids: CASSIGLAGIYEQYF. DNA of the CDR3: TGTGCCAGTAGTATCGGACTAGCGGGGATCTACGAGCAGTACTTC. Full variable domain (outside the CDR3, taken from reference TRBV19 and TRBJ2-7): DGGITQSPKYLFRKEGQNVTLSCEQNLNHDAMYWYRQDPGQGLRLIYYSQIVNDFQKGDIAEGYSVSREKKESFPLTVTSAQKNPTAFYLCASSIGLAGIYEQYFGPGTRLTVT.

The chain joins TRBV10-3 to TRBJ2-5, with 8 bases aligning to TRBD1. The DNA end lines up better with TRBJ2-7; the J call may be wrong. The CDR3 is 16 amino acids. Germline V gene sequence: CDR1 ENHRY, CDR2 SYGVKD. The CDR3 DNA follows: TGTGCCATCGGTCTCCCCCCGGACAGGGACGCCTACGAGCAGTACTTC. It is translated as CAIGLPPDRDAYEQYF.

The chain has TRBV10-1 and TRBJ1-4; D perhaps matches TRBD1 (5 bases). Germline CDR1 and CDR2: WNHNN and SYGVQD (reference sequence). CDR3 length: 16 amino acids. Trimming pared 5 bases from V and 6 bases from J, leaving 19 bases between. The CDR3 reads CASSPLGGEADEKLFF. The CDR3 bases are TGCGCCAGCAGTCCATTGGGGGGGGAGGCGGATGAAAAACTGTTTTTT.

This clone was detected only a few times. V gene TRBV25-1 combines with J gene TRBJ2-7; weak D call: TRBD2 (6 bases). Germline V gene lookup returns CDR1 MGHDK and CDR2 SYGVNS. The CDR3 runs to 11 residues. The V end was cut by 4 bases, the J end by 6 bases, with 7 bases between. This CDR3 reads CASSAGGEQYF. For the CDR3, the DNA is TGTGCCAGCAGTGCCGGGGGCGAGCAGTACTTC.

This clone has more than one count but fewer than ten. The chain links TRBV28 to TRBJ2-7; D possibly corresponds to TRBD2 (5 bases). V gave up 3 bases and J gave up 12 bases, with 12 bases separating them. Germline V gene lookup returns CDR1 MDHEN and CDR2 SYDVKM. This CDR3 is 11 amino acids long. CDR3 residues: CASSLNGMRYF. The DNA for the CDR3 is TGTGCCAGCAGTTTGAACGGGATGCGGTACTTC.

The chain uses TRBV2 and TRBJ1-1; 7 nucleotides line up with TRBD1. V lost 5 bases to trimming and J lost 2 bases; unmatched junction nucleotides: 8. The CDR3 loop spans 15 amino acids. Germline V gene data show CDR1 as SNHLY and CDR2 as FYNNEI. CDR3 DNA sequence: TGTGCCAGCAGTTACCTGACAGGGTTTAACACTGAAGCTTTCTTT. Translation: CASSYLTGFNTEAFF.

The rearrangement joins TRBV2 to TRBJ2-7; D uncertain. There are 16 residues in the CDR3. V gave up 1 base and J gave up 0 bases, with 13 bases separating them. CDR1 is SNHLY and CDR2 is FYNNEI in the germline V gene. CDR3 in DNA: TGTGCCAGCAGTGAAGGCAGTTTCCAGAACTCCTACGAGCAGTACTTC. Protein: CASSEGSFQNSYEQYF.

This chain joins TRBV6-6 and TRBJ2-3; possibly TRBD1 for D (6 bases). The CDR3 is made up of 14 amino acids. V was trimmed by 2 bases and J by 6 bases, leaving 12 bases between them. CDR1 is MNHNY and CDR2 is SVGAGI in the germline V gene (reference sequence). The CDR3 DNA follows: TGTGCCAGCAGTTACGGACAGCCCGGGGATACGCAGTATTTT. The encoded protein is CASSYGQPGDTQYF.

The DNA of the CDR3 is TGCGCCAGCAGCTCCGAGGGGGTGGGTGAGCAGTACTTC. This codes for CASSSEGVGEQYF. V is TRBV5-1 and J is TRBJ2-7; possibly TRBD1 for D (6 bases). This CDR3 has 13 residues. Trimming took off 3 bases at V and 7 bases at J, with 14 bases between the two ends. Germline CDR1 SGHRS, CDR2 YFSETQ.

V and J are TRBV7-9 and TRBJ1-1; D is unclear. CDR1 and CDR2 (germline): SEHNR, FQNEAQ (reference sequence). This CDR3 comprises 13 residues. V was pared by 3 bases and J by 1 base, with 6 bases between. The CDR3 coding sequence is TGTGCCAGCAGCTTTGACTCGAACACTGAAGCTTTCTTT. Translating it yields CASSFDSNTEAFF.

The V and J genes are TRBV2 and TRBJ1-6, with unresolved D. The CDR3 runs 14 residues. The V end lost 1 base, the J end lost 9 bases, and 10 bases lay between the germline ends. CDR1 SNHLY and CDR2 FYNNEI come from the germline V gene. CDR3 nucleotides: TGTGCCAGCAGTGAAGAGGGAGGGAGTTCACCCCTCCACTTT. Translation: CASSEEGGSSPLHF.

V gene TRBV4-1 combines with J gene TRBJ2-3; the match to TRBD2 covers 12 bases. V was pared by 8 bases and J by 0 bases, with 12 bases of the junction left unmatched. This CDR3 has 18 amino acids. CDR1 is MGHRA and CDR2 is YSYEKL in the germline V gene. The CDR3 sequence is CASGPSSGGGPSTDTQYF. CDR3 nucleotide sequence: TGCGCCAGCGGACCATCTAGCGGGGGGGGCCCAAGCACAGATACGCAGTATTTT.

The rearrangement uses TRBV6-1 and TRBJ1-5, with 7 bases identical to TRBD1. The CDR3 loop spans 15 amino acids. CDR1 is MNHNS, CDR2 SASEGT, per germline. The ends lost 5 bases at V and 0 bases at J; junction bases unmatched: 4. The CDR3 is CASSLGTDSNQPQHF. As DNA, the CDR3 is TGTGCCAGCAGTTTGGGGACAGATAGCAATCAGCCCCAGCATTTT.

CDR3: CASSQDSTYEQYF. CDR3 nucleotides: TGCGCCAGCAGCCAAGATAGCACCTACGAGCAGTACTTC. J is TRBJ2-7 and V is TRBV4-1; D not resolved. V gave up 0 bases and J gave up 2 bases, with 5 bases separating them. CDR3 length equals 13 residues. Per germline, CDR1 MGHRA and CDR2 YSYEKL.

The V and J genes are TRBV5-6 and TRBJ2-2, with D perhaps TRBD1 (5 bases). The germline gives CDR1 SGHDT, CDR2 YYEEEE. The V gene lost 0 bases and the J gene lost 6 bases, with 12 bases spanning the gap. This CDR3 is 15 amino acids long. Here the CDR3 reads CASSLVTGRPGELFF. The CDR3, as DNA: TGTGCCAGCAGCTTGGTAACAGGAAGGCCCGGGGAGCTGTTTTTT.

This clone appeared a single time. The CDR3 DNA reads as TGTGCCACTCACCCCCTCGGGAGGGTTGAAAAACTGTTTTTT. Its translation is CATHPLGRVEKLFF. The chain uses TRBV28 and TRBJ1-4; D gene ambiguous. The CDR3 is 14 residues long. V dropped 10 bases and J dropped 7 bases, with 19 bases sitting between them. CDR1 is MDHEN and CDR2 is SYDVKM in the germline V gene.

This chain joins TRBV6-1 and TRBJ2-3, with 8 bases fitting TRBD1. Germline V gives CDR1 MNHNS, CDR2 SASEGT. This CDR3 is built from 15 residues. The V segment lost 8 bases and the J segment 1 base; nucleotides outside the gene matches: 8. The CDR3 is CASVRTGFGTDTQYF. Here the CDR3 DNA reads TGTGCCAGCGTTCGGACAGGGTTTGGCACAGATACGCAGTATTTT.